Given below is one T cell receptor (beta chain) in context. The data stem from a study of cytomegalovirus exposure and HLA in healthy donors. The PCR employed 60 Vbeta primers together with 13 Jbeta primers. Authors' processing steps: Roughly 10 million shared chains were among roughly 81 million unique TCR beta chains counted in a later analysis. Method: immunoSEQ multiplex PCR; TCRdb's copy keeps in-frame clones and lacks some. V, J and clone size are those of that table, while D and trimming were read from the DNA. The sample has fewer than 120,000 clones, 65% to 80% seen once. Germline V gene data show CDR1 as SEHNR and CDR2 as FQNEAQ (reference sequence). V gave up 3 bases and J gave up 6 bases, with 9 bases separating them. The CDR3 has 13 amino acids. All donors participated as healthy donors of bone marrow.

V is TRBV7-9 and J is TRBJ2-1; D ambiguous. This TCR derives from a man aged 25 to 40 in good health and CMV-seropositive. Sequencing input: PBMCs. The CDR3 region has the DNA TGTGCCAGCAGCTTGCCACTCATCAATGAGCAGTTCTTC. This encodes CASSLPLINEQFF.